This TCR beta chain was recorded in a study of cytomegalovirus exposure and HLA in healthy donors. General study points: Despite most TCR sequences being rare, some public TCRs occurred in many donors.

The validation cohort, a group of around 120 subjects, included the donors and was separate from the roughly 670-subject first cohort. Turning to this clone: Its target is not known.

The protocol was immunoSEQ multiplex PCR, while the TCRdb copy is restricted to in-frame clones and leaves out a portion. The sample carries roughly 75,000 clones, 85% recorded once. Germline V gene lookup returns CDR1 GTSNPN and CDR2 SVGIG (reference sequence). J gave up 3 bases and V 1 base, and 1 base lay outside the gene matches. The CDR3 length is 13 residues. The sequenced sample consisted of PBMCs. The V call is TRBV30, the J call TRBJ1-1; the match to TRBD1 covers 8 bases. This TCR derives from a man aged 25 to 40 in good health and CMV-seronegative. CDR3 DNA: TGTGCCTGGAGTGGACAGGGGCACACTGAAGCTTTCTTT. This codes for CAWSGQGHTEAFF.